This TCR beta chain was identified in a study of shared clonotypes between healthy human individuals. In the study overall: The donor pool was made up of two women and a few men aged 18 to 49.

Points on this clone: What it recognizes is unknown.

Naive-designated CD8 cells lacked CD45RO, were positively enriched for CCR7, and omitted terminally differentiated effector memory CD45RA+ cells. Study findings and constraints: In general, naive subsets displayed greater estimated richness than memory subsets did.

The CDR3 loop spans 16 amino acids. The junction had 10 bases not matched to a gene; V was cut back by 4 bases and J by 7 bases. Germline CDR1 is SGHRS and CDR2 is YFSETQ. Sequenced by immunoSEQ multiplex PCR; TCRdb stores in-frame clones only, minus some. The sample consists of some 630,000 clones, 95% to 97% of them appearing once. The TCR was taken from a woman in her twenties or thirties in good health. The specimen was naive CD8+ T cells sorted from blood. The chain links TRBV5-1 to TRBJ2-2, with TRBD2 matching over 10 bases. The CDR3 here is CASSLIAGGLNGELFF. The CDR3 nucleotides read TGCGCCAGCAGCCTCATAGCGGGAGGTCTTAACGGGGAGCTGTTTTTT.